A single sample is the source of the 25 T cell receptor beta chains below, sequenced in a study of cytomegalovirus exposure and HLA in healthy donors. The PCR contained 60 Vbeta and 13 Jbeta primers. Generated by immunoSEQ multiplex PCR, the TCRdb table keeps only in-frame clones and is missing some. The sample contains over 65,000 clones, about three quarters of which appear only once. The sample consisted of PBMCs. All receptors derive from a woman aged 30 to 39 in good health and CMV-seropositive.

The chain is built from TRBV25-1 and TRBJ1-2, with 9 bases identical to TRBD1. This CDR3 region has 15 residues. The V segment lost 7 bases and the J segment 7 bases; nucleotides outside the gene matches: 13. Germline V gene data show CDR1 as MGHDK and CDR2 as SYGVNS. This CDR3 is CASTVPRDREIGYTF. The DNA of the CDR3 is TGTGCCAGCACCGTACCCCGGGACAGGGAAATTGGCTACACCTTC.

The chain uses TRBV7-3 and TRBJ2-3, with 8 bases aligning to TRBD2. The CDR3 loop spans 14 amino acids. V lost 5 bases, J lost 4 bases, and 5 bases stayed unmatched. Germline values: CDR1 SGHTA, CDR2 FQGTGA. For the CDR3, the DNA is TGTGCCAGCAGCAGAAGCGGGAGTCCAGATACGCAGTATTTT. Amino acids: CASSRSGSPDTQYF.

V usage is TRBV4-3 and J usage is TRBJ1-5, with D tentatively TRBD1 (6 bases). The germline gives CDR1 LGHNA, CDR2 YSLEER. The V end was cut by 1 base, the J end by 10 bases, with 17 bases between. The CDR3 is 15 residues long. The CDR3 reads CASSQGTTGISPQHF. In DNA form, the CDR3 reads TGCGCCAGCAGCCAAGGTACGACAGGAATCAGCCCCCAGCATTTT.

This clone has a handful of counts. The CDR3, as DNA: TGCAGTGCTCTGAAAGGACTAGTTCAGTACTTC. As protein: CSALKGLVQYF. The V and J genes are TRBV20-1 and TRBJ2-5; 7 bases map to TRBD2. Per germline, CDR1 DFQATT and CDR2 SNEGSKA (reference sequence). This CDR3 contains 11 residues. With V trimmed by 5 bases and J by 11 bases, 8 bases remained unmatched.

This clone has a count of ten or more. The chain combines TRBV7-9 with TRBJ1-4, with a weak D call TRBD1 (6 bases). From germline, CDR1 is SEHNR and CDR2 FQNEAQ (reference sequence). The CDR3 extends over 16 amino acids. Trimming cost V 1 base and J 6 bases, with 15 bases left between them. CDR3 DNA: TGTGCCAGCAGCTTAGGAGCCACGACAGGTTATGAAAAACTGTTTTTT. Protein sequence: CASSLGATTGYEKLFF.

This chain connects TRBV5-4 to TRBJ1-1; tentative D call: TRBD1 (6 bases). V lost 0 bases to trimming and J lost 8 bases, with 11 bases between them. The CDR3 extends over 13 amino acids. Germline V gene sequence: CDR1 SGHNT, CDR2 YYREEE (reference sequence). The CDR3 loop is CASSLGDRPEAFF. In DNA, the CDR3 is TGTGCCAGCAGCTTGGGAGACAGGCCCGAAGCTTTCTTT.

The chain combines TRBV6-5 with TRBJ2-5; D might be TRBD2 (5 bases). Trimming left V 8 bases short and J 4 bases short, with 8 bases between. The CDR3 sequence is 11 residues long. Germline CDR1 reads MNHEY; CDR2 reads SVGAGI. The CDR3 sequence is CASGGLETQYF. The CDR3 DNA sequence: TGTGCCAGCGGCGGGTTAGAGACCCAGTACTTC.

The V call is TRBV7-2, the J call TRBJ2-4; 7 nucleotides line up with TRBD1. Germline V gene data show CDR1 as SGHTA and CDR2 as FQGNSA. V trimming: 8 bases; J trimming: 1 base; junction bases outside the gene matches: 5. The CDR3 consists of 14 residues. CDR3 sequence (DNA): TGTGCCAGCTCCCACAGGGGTGCCAAAAACATTCAGTACTTC. Its translation: CASSHRGAKNIQYF.

This clone is labeled medium-sized (0.01 to 0.1%). The chain recombines TRBV4-3 with TRBJ2-7; D not certain. The germline CDR1 and CDR2 sequences are LGHNA and YSLEER. The CDR3 is 14 amino acids. V gave up 5 bases and J gave up 0 bases, with 11 bases separating them. The CDR3 DNA follows: TGCGCCAGCAGCTACCACTTAAGCTCCTACGAGCAGTACTTC. Protein product: CASSYHLSSYEQYF.

This chain connects TRBV5-6 to TRBJ2-1, with 9 bases aligning to TRBD2. The V and J ends lost 3 bases and 6 bases, in that order; junction bases with no gene match: 13. This CDR3 has 17 residues. Germline V lookup: CDR1 SGHDT, CDR2 YYEEEE. CDR3: CASSSPRTSDDINEQFF. The DNA of the CDR3 is TGTGCCAGCAGCTCGCCCAGGACTAGCGACGACATCAATGAGCAGTTCTTC.

V is TRBV7-9 and J is TRBJ1-6; 8 nucleotides agree with TRBD1. Germline V gene lookup returns CDR1 SEHNR and CDR2 FQNEAQ (reference sequence). The CDR3 is 14 amino acids. With 5 bases clipped from V and 10 bases from J, the junction kept 7 bases outside the gene matches. The CDR3 nucleotides read TGTGCCAGCAGCCGGACAGGGTTAGGATCACCCCTCCACTTT. Its protein product is CASSRTGLGSPLHF.

The V and J genes are TRBV5-5 and TRBJ2-1; 7 positions agree with TRBD2. The CDR3 length is 15 residues. CDR1 and CDR2 from the germline V gene are SGHKS and YYEKEE (reference sequence). V lost 0 bases to trimming and J lost 4 bases; unmatched junction nucleotides: 4. The CDR3 DNA is TGTGCCAGCAGCTTGGCCCTAGCGGATTACAATGAGCAGTTCTTC. Protein product: CASSLALADYNEQFF.

The rearrangement links TRBV5-1 to TRBJ2-5; 12 nucleotides align to TRBD1. Looked up from germline, CDR1 is SGHRS and CDR2 is YFSETQ. This CDR3 contains 16 residues. With V trimmed by 1 base and J by 2 bases, 3 bases remained unmatched. This chain's CDR3 is CASSLRDRGRQETQYF. The CDR3, as DNA: TGCGCCAGCAGCTTGAGGGACAGGGGGCGTCAAGAGACCCAGTACTTC.

The chain joins TRBV28 to TRBJ1-2, with 7 bases identical to TRBD1. This CDR3 region has 17 residues. Trimming removed 5 bases from V and 2 bases from J; junction bases left unmatched: 14. The germline V gene encodes CDR1 MDHEN and CDR2 SYDVKM. This CDR3 reads CASSPLTGAFVNYGYTF. The CDR3 DNA follows: TGTGCCAGCAGTCCCCTAACAGGGGCCTTTGTAAACTATGGCTACACCTTC.

V is TRBV19 and J is TRBJ1-5; TRBD1 is a possible D gene (6 bases). V was shortened by 11 bases and J by 5 bases, with 10 bases between the two germline ends. CDR3 length: 11 residues. Germline V lookup: CDR1 LNHDA, CDR2 SQIVND (reference sequence). CDR3 loop: CAGGAYQPQHF. The DNA for the CDR3 is TGTGCCGGGGGGGCTTATCAGCCCCAGCATTTT.

The chain is built from TRBV20-1 and TRBJ2-7, with TRBD1 as a possible D gene (5 bases). Germline CDR1 reads DFQATT; CDR2 reads SNEGSKA (reference sequence). Trimming removed 3 bases from V and 6 bases from J, with 9 bases in between. The length of the CDR3 is 11 residues. CDR3 nucleotides: TGCAGTGCTAGGCGGCAGGGCGAGCAGTACTTC. The encoded protein is CSARRQGEQYF.

With respect to this clone: Compared with germline, one end of the junction differs, possibly owing to a read error. The CDR3 DNA sequence: TGTGCTAGCAGCGCGACACCGACCGGGGAGCTGTTTTTT. It specifies CASSATPTGELFF. The gene calls are TRBV7-7 and TRBJ2-2; D is uncertain. CDR3 length: 13 residues. CDR1 is SSHAT, CDR2 FNYEAQ, per germline (reference sequence).

V is TRBV11-3 and J is TRBJ2-7; weak D call: TRBD2 (5 bases). The CDR3 runs 13 residues. Germline-derived CDR1 and CDR2 are SGHNT and YENEEA. Trimming left V 3 bases short and J 4 bases short, with 10 bases between. In DNA, the CDR3 is TGTGCCAGCAGCTTTTCCGACTATTACGAGCAGTACTTC. Translation gives CASSFSDYYEQYF.

The chain is built from TRBV11-2 and TRBJ2-1; 8 nucleotides agree with TRBD2. The V segment lost 5 bases and the J segment 7 bases; nucleotides outside the gene matches: 16. Germline loops: CDR1 SGHAT, CDR2 FQNNGV. The CDR3 runs 17 residues. CDR3: CASSGAGVGETGNEQFF. CDR3 nucleotides: TGTGCCAGCAGCGGAGCGGGAGTAGGGGAAACGGGGAATGAGCAGTTCTTC.

V is TRBV5-1 and J is TRBJ2-7; 7 bases fit TRBD1. After removal of 0 bases from V and 1 base from J, the junction contained 7 bases not matched to a gene. The germline V gene encodes CDR1 SGHRS and CDR2 YFSETQ. CDR3 length equals 16 residues. The CDR3 loop is CASSLDSGGSSYEQYF. CDR3 bases: TGCGCCAGCAGCTTGGATTCAGGGGGTAGTTCCTACGAGCAGTACTTC.

The chain uses TRBV6-6 and TRBJ2-7, with TRBD1 matching over 8 bases. Germline V gene data show CDR1 as MNHNY and CDR2 as SVGAGI (reference sequence). This CDR3 region has 13 residues. V shed 4 bases and J 8 bases; nucleotides not matched to a gene: 7. The CDR3 spells CASSSSGQGQQYF. CDR3 bases: TGTGCCAGCAGTTCGTCAGGACAGGGTCAGCAGTACTTC.

The V gene is TRBV2, the J gene TRBJ2-7; D is ambiguous. The length of the CDR3 is 11 residues. The V end lost 7 bases, the J end lost 2 bases, and 6 bases lay between the germline ends. The germline V gene has CDR1 SNHLY and CDR2 FYNNEI. The DNA of the CDR3 is TGTGCCAGCACCAGTGCCTACGAGCAGTACTTC. Translated, it gives CASTSAYEQYF.

The V gene is TRBV5-4, the J gene TRBJ2-5, with 9 bases matching TRBD2. TRBJ2-7 explains the end of the DNA better; the J call may be wrong. CDR1 and CDR2 from the germline V gene are SGHNT and YYREEE (reference sequence). The CDR3 is made up of 15 amino acids. The CDR3 region has the DNA TGTGCCAGCAGCGGAGCGGGGGGAGCCCCCTACGAGCAGTACTTC. Encoded protein: CASSGAGGAPYEQYF.

This clone was recorded only once. The genes are TRBV28 and TRBJ2-2, with a tentative D call TRBD1 (5 bases). V lost 3 bases to trimming and J lost 1 base, with 9 bases between them. The CDR3 extends over 15 amino acids. Germline CDR1 is MDHEN and CDR2 is SYDVKM. CDR3 DNA sequence: TGTGCCAGCAGTTTCAGACAGTTGAACACCGGGGAGCTGTTTTTT. Amino acid sequence: CASSFRQLNTGELFF.

This sequence joins TRBV30 and TRBJ1-5; 8 bases are a match to TRBD1. The CDR3 is 15 amino acids. After removal of 2 bases from V and 1 base from J, the junction contained 4 bases not matched to a gene. Germline V gene data show CDR1 as GTSNPN and CDR2 as SVGIG (reference sequence). CDR3 loop: CAWSKQGGSNQPQHF. CDR3 DNA sequence: TGTGCCTGGAGTAAACAGGGGGGAAGCAATCAGCCCCAGCATTTT.